A selection of T cell receptor beta chains follows, all from one sample in a study of long-term antiretroviral therapy in people with HIV. Sequenced by immunoSEQ multiplex PCR; TCRdb stores in-frame clones only, minus some. The sample carries about 36,000 clones, roughly 78% recorded once. Sequencing was performed on unsorted PBMCs, taken 3.4 years after starting antiretroviral therapy. The receptors come from a man aged 25 to 40 with HIV. CDR3s include the opening cysteine and the closing phenylalanine or tryptophan. The order of the fields is D gene, J gene, V gene, clone size, CDR3 protein, CDR3 DNA. A D gene is named only where the DNA matches it firmly. Expanded clones are given a class, and other clones once, few, many or no size at all.

>.|TRBJ1-4|TRBV5-1|.
CASRVSNEKLFF
TGCGCCAGCAGGGTCTCTAATGAAAAACTGTTTTTT
>.|TRBJ2-7|TRBV7-8|.
CASSLADNIGEQYF
TGTGCCAGCAGCTTAGCCGACAACATCGGCGAGCAGTACTTC
>.|TRBJ2-7|TRBV6-6|.
CASSEDSVTYEQYF
TGTGCCAGCAGTGAGGACAGCGTCACCTACGAGCAGTACTTC
>.|TRBJ2-7|TRBV6-1|.
CAIFKQYEQYF
TGTGCCATATTCAAACAGTACGAGCAGTACTTC
>.|TRBJ1-3|TRBV7-2|.
CASSFVGLNTIYF
TGTGCCAGCAGCTTCGTGGGTCTGAACACCATATATTTT
>TRBD1|TRBJ1-2|TRBV25-1|.
CASRGTGEGGYTF
TGTGCCAGCAGGGGGACAGGGGAGGGTGGCTACACCTTC
>.|TRBJ2-2|TRBV7-2|.
CASSLRRNTGELFF
TGTGCCAGCAGCCTGCGGCGAAACACCGGGGAGCTGTTTTTT
>TRBD1|TRBJ2-3|TRBV7-3|.
CASSLTGETDTQYF
TGTGCCAGCAGCTTGACAGGGGAGACAGATACGCAGTATTTT
>.|TRBJ1-5|TRBV9|.
CASSVDGFGNQPQHF
TGTGCCAGCAGCGTAGATGGTTTCGGGAATCAGCCCCAGCATTTT
>TRBD1|TRBJ1-1|TRBV5-1|.
CASSRTGMGTEAFF
TGCGCCAGCAGCAGGACAGGGATGGGGACTGAAGCTTTCTTT
>.|TRBJ2-1|TRBV10-3|.
CAIDAGGQEQFF
TGTGCCATCGATGCCGGGGGCCAGGAGCAGTTCTTC
>TRBD2|TRBJ2-7|TRBV7-2|.
CASRLQTTSGRLEQYF
TGTGCCAGCAGGTTACAAACGACTAGCGGGAGACTCGAGCAGTACTTC
>.|TRBJ2-7|TRBV18|.
CASSPWGGSRYSSYEQYF
TGTGCCAGCTCACCATGGGGGGGCTCGCGATACAGCTCCTACGAGCAGTACTTC
>TRBD1|TRBJ2-7|TRBV28|.
CASSSPGQGPYEQYF
TGTGCCAGCAGTTCCCCAGGACAGGGACCCTACGAGCAGTACTTC
>.|TRBJ2-1|TRBV7-9|once
CASSLELVSNEQFF
TGTGCCAGCAGCTTAGAGTTAGTCAGCAATGAGCAGTTCTTC
>.|TRBJ2-4|TRBV15|.
CATGESGAKNIQYF
TGTGCCACCGGAGAGAGTGGAGCCAAAAACATTCAGTACTTC
>TRBD2|TRBJ2-7|TRBV19|.
CASRRTSGFLGEQYF
TGTGCCAGTAGACGGACTAGCGGGTTCTTGGGGGAGCAGTACTTC
>TRBD2|TRBJ2-3|TRBV9|.
CASSFRGRATDTQYF
TGTGCCAGCAGCTTCCGCGGGAGGGCGACAGATACGCAGTATTTT
>TRBD1|TRBJ2-3|TRBV5-1|.
CASSLGGGLGSDTQYF
TGCGCCAGCAGCTTGGGAGGGGGCTTAGGGTCAGATACGCAGTATTTT
>.|TRBJ2-7|TRBV11-2|.
CASSQDSYEQYF
TGTGCCAGCAGCCAGGACAGCTACGAGCAGTACTTC
>.|TRBJ2-1|TRBV7-9|.
CASSLGYSKNNEQFF
TGTGCCAGCAGCTTGGGGTATAGTAAAAACAATGAGCAGTTCTTC
>.|TRBJ1-4|TRBV28|.
CASSLSPYEKLFF
TGTGCCAGCAGTTTATCCCCGTATGAAAAACTGTTTTTT
>TRBD1|TRBJ2-5|TRBV18|.
CASTLGQNQETQYF
TGTGCCAGCACCCTGGGACAGAACCAAGAGACCCAGTACTTC
>TRBD2|TRBJ2-7|TRBV15|.
CATSRVPGLAGERGEQYF
TGTGCCACCAGCAGAGTACCCGGCCTAGCGGGAGAAAGGGGCGAGCAGTACTTC
>.|TRBJ2-7|TRBV4-1|.
CASSQEGETLIYEQYF
TGCGCCAGCAGCCAAGAAGGGGAGACCCTGATCTACGAGCAGTACTTC
>.|TRBJ2-5|TRBV5-1|.
CASSLGQGGMVPQYF
TGCGCCAGCAGCTTGGGGCAGGGGGGAATGGTTCCCCAGTACTTC
>.|TRBJ1-3|TRBV7-2|medium-sized
CASSLTGNTIYF
TGTGCCAGCAGCTTAACGGGAAACACCATATATTTT
>.|TRBJ1-4|TRBV29-1|.
CSAHKDGEKLFF
TGCAGCGCGCACAAGGACGGTGAAAAACTGTTTTTT